A selection of T cell receptor beta chains follows, all from one sample in a study of cytomegalovirus exposure and HLA in healthy donors. The protocol was immunoSEQ multiplex PCR, while the TCRdb copy is restricted to in-frame clones and leaves out a portion. This table has about 180,000 clones, around 80% appearing once. Sequencing was carried out using PBMCs. Receptors were obtained from a woman in her fifties or sixties in good health and CMV-seropositive. Each CDR3 is given with its conserved first and last residue. A D gene is named only where the DNA matches it firmly. Clone size, where shown, is once, few, many, or a class for clones that have expanded.

abundance: NA; d_gene: TRBD1; v_gene: TRBV11-2; j_gene: TRBJ2-2; CDR3aa: CASSARTGVGAGELFF; CDR3nt: TGTGCCAGCAGCGCCCGGACAGGGGTGGGAGCCGGGGAGCTGTTTTTT
abundance: NA; d_gene: NA; v_gene: TRBV14; j_gene: TRBJ1-2; CDR3aa: CASSPESGRAYGYTF; CDR3nt: TGTGCCAGCAGCCCTGAGTCAGGGAGGGCGTATGGCTACACCTTC
abundance: NA; d_gene: NA; v_gene: TRBV6-5; j_gene: TRBJ1-6; CDR3aa: CASSYGQLYSPLHF; CDR3nt: TGTGCCAGCAGTTACGGACAGCTTTATTCACCCCTCCACTTT
abundance: NA; d_gene: NA; v_gene: TRBV7-2; j_gene: TRBJ1-3; CDR3aa: CASSLYPDTIYF; CDR3nt: TGTGCCAGCAGCTTATATCCAGACACCATATATTTT
abundance: few; d_gene: NA; v_gene: TRBV13; j_gene: TRBJ2-7; CDR3aa: CASSFPHAAIYEQYF; CDR3nt: TGTGCCAGCAGCTTCCCACACGCGGCTATCTACGAGCAGTACTTC
abundance: NA; d_gene: TRBD1; v_gene: TRBV27; j_gene: TRBJ2-5; CDR3aa: CASRRGGETQYF; CDR3nt: TGTGCCAGCCGACGAGGGGGCGAGACCCAGTACTTC
abundance: NA; d_gene: TRBD2; v_gene: TRBV7-9; j_gene: TRBJ2-3; CDR3aa: CASRGLAGGTDTQYF; CDR3nt: TGTGCCAGCAGGGGACTAGCGGGAGGAACAGATACGCAGTATTTT
abundance: once; d_gene: NA; v_gene: TRBV7-2; j_gene: TRBJ2-2; CDR3aa: CASSLLNTGELFF; CDR3nt: TGTGCCAGCAGCCTACTCAACACCGGGGAGCTGTTTTTT
abundance: NA; d_gene: NA; v_gene: TRBV28; j_gene: TRBJ2-7; CDR3aa: CASMPGTQTYEQYF; CDR3nt: TGTGCCAGCATGCCCGGGACACAGACCTACGAGCAGTACTTC
abundance: NA; d_gene: TRBD1; v_gene: TRBV10-2; j_gene: TRBJ2-1; CDR3aa: CASTAGTGTYNEQFF; CDR3nt: TGCGCCAGCACGGCCGGGACAGGAACCTACAATGAGCAGTTCTTC
abundance: NA; d_gene: NA; v_gene: TRBV12-5; j_gene: TRBJ2-3; CDR3aa: CASGFDSSTDTQYF; CDR3nt: TGTGCTAGTGGTTTTGACAGTAGCACAGATACGCAGTATTTT
abundance: NA; d_gene: TRBD1; v_gene: TRBV30; j_gene: TRBJ2-7; CDR3aa: CAWSPPGQGARSPYEQYF; CDR3nt: TGTGCCTGGAGCCCGCCCGGACAGGGGGCGAGATCCCCCTACGAGCAGTACTTC
abundance: NA; d_gene: TRBD2; v_gene: TRBV25-1; j_gene: TRBJ2-5; CDR3aa: CASSDPLAGGEETQYF; CDR3nt: TGTGCCAGCAGTGATCCGCTAGCGGGAGGCGAAGAGACCCAGTACTTC
abundance: NA; d_gene: NA; v_gene: TRBV9; j_gene: TRBJ1-5; CDR3aa: CASSAAPKQPQHF; CDR3nt: TGTGCCAGCAGCGCCGCGCCCAAACAGCCCCAGCATTTT
abundance: NA; d_gene: TRBD2; v_gene: TRBV5-1; j_gene: TRBJ2-1; CDR3aa: CASSSTSGRSYNEQFF; CDR3nt: TGCGCCAGCAGCTCGACTAGCGGGAGATCCTACAATGAGCAGTTCTTC
abundance: NA; d_gene: NA; v_gene: TRBV2; j_gene: TRBJ2-3; CDR3aa: CASTYRGGPDTQYF; CDR3nt: TGTGCCAGTACTTACAGGGGGGGGCCAGATACGCAGTATTTT
abundance: once; d_gene: NA; v_gene: TRBV21-1; j_gene: TRBJ2-3; CDR3aa: CASSPWASDTQYF; CDR3nt: TGTGCCAGCAGCCCCTGGGCCTCAGATACGCAGTATTTT
abundance: NA; d_gene: NA; v_gene: TRBV4-2; j_gene: TRBJ2-5; CDR3aa: CASSQDGHQETQYF; CDR3nt: TGTGCCAGCAGCCAAGATGGGCACCAAGAGACCCAGTACTTC
abundance: NA; d_gene: TRBD2; v_gene: TRBV9; j_gene: TRBJ2-7; CDR3aa: CASSVGLAGQYEQYF; CDR3nt: TGTGCCAGCAGCGTGGGACTAGCGGGACAGTACGAGCAGTACTTC
abundance: NA; d_gene: NA; v_gene: TRBV5-6; j_gene: TRBJ2-7; CDR3aa: CASSLGQAPYEQYF; CDR3nt: TGTGCCAGCAGCTTGGGACAGGCCCCCTACGAGCAGTACTTC
abundance: NA; d_gene: NA; v_gene: TRBV5-1; j_gene: TRBJ1-2; CDR3aa: CASSKATYGYTF; CDR3nt: TGCGCCAGCAGTAAAGCTACCTATGGCTACACCTTC
abundance: NA; d_gene: NA; v_gene: TRBV19; j_gene: TRBJ2-7; CDR3aa: CASSTGTNYEQYF; CDR3nt: TGTGCCAGTAGTACCGGGACAAACTACGAGCAGTACTTC
abundance: NA; d_gene: NA; v_gene: TRBV7-8; j_gene: TRBJ2-5; CDR3aa: CASSPGGTQYF; CDR3nt: TGTGCCAGCAGCCCCGGTGGGACCCAGTACTTC
abundance: NA; d_gene: NA; v_gene: TRBV19; j_gene: TRBJ1-5; CDR3aa: CASSIGHDRNQPQHF; CDR3nt: TGTGCCAGTAGTATCGGCCATGACAGAAATCAGCCCCAGCATTTT
abundance: NA; d_gene: TRBD1; v_gene: TRBV19; j_gene: TRBJ2-7; CDR3aa: CASSTRTGGEYEQYF; CDR3nt: TGTGCCAGTAGTACTCGGACAGGGGGCGAATACGAGCAGTACTTC
abundance: few; d_gene: NA; v_gene: TRBV19; j_gene: TRBJ1-6; CDR3aa: CASSGRTGQNSPLHF; CDR3nt: TGTGCCAGTAGTGGGAGAACAGGGCAAAATTCACCCCTCCACTTT
abundance: NA; d_gene: NA; v_gene: TRBV5-1; j_gene: TRBJ2-5; CDR3aa: CASSKFRQVDSETQYF; CDR3nt: TGCGCCAGCAGCAAATTTCGACAGGTGGATTCAGAGACCCAGTACTTC
abundance: NA; d_gene: TRBD2; v_gene: TRBV7-9; j_gene: TRBJ2-5; CDR3aa: CSSSPLRRGGETQYF; CDR3nt: TGTTCCAGCAGCCCCCTCAGGCGGGGAGGGGAGACCCAGTACTTC
abundance: NA; d_gene: TRBD1; v_gene: TRBV5-4; j_gene: TRBJ1-2; CDR3aa: CASSLEQGDYGYTF; CDR3nt: TGTGCCAGCAGCTTGGAACAGGGGGACTATGGCTACACCTTC
abundance: NA; d_gene: NA; v_gene: TRBV19; j_gene: TRBJ1-6; CDR3aa: CASSYGYNSPLHF; CDR3nt: TGTGCCAGTAGTTACGGGTATAATTCACCCCTCCACTTT
abundance: NA; d_gene: NA; v_gene: TRBV6-1; j_gene: TRBJ1-5; CDR3aa: CASSELPGRTSNQPQHF; CDR3nt: TGTGCCAGCAGTGAACTCCCGGGGAGGACAAGCAATCAGCCCCAGCATTTT
abundance: NA; d_gene: NA; v_gene: TRBV7-2; j_gene: TRBJ1-2; CDR3aa: CASSLNQGYGYTF; CDR3nt: TGTGCCAGCAGCTTAAACCAGGGTTACGGCTACACCTTC
abundance: NA; d_gene: TRBD1; v_gene: TRBV19; j_gene: TRBJ2-7; CDR3aa: CASSGGTGTEQYF; CDR3nt: TGTGCCAGTAGTGGGGGGACAGGGACCGAGCAGTACTTC
abundance: once; d_gene: NA; v_gene: TRBV7-8; j_gene: TRBJ1-2; CDR3aa: CASSLEGQPYGYTF; CDR3nt: TGTGCCAGCAGCTTAGAAGGACAGCCCTATGGCTACACCTTC
abundance: NA; d_gene: TRBD1; v_gene: TRBV6-4; j_gene: TRBJ2-1; CDR3aa: CANRPRDRGSNEQFF; CDR3nt: TGTGCCAACCGACCTCGGGACAGGGGCTCCAATGAGCAGTTCTTC
abundance: NA; d_gene: NA; v_gene: TRBV5-1; j_gene: TRBJ2-2; CDR3aa: CASSGAGGDTGELFF; CDR3nt: TGCGCCAGCAGCGGGGCAGGAGGGGACACCGGGGAGCTGTTTTTT
abundance: NA; d_gene: NA; v_gene: TRBV6-1; j_gene: TRBJ1-1; CDR3aa: CASSDRVTNTEAFF; CDR3nt: TGTGCCAGCAGTGACAGGGTTACGAACACTGAAGCTTTCTTT
abundance: NA; d_gene: NA; v_gene: TRBV2; j_gene: TRBJ1-2; CDR3aa: CGVRAYYGYTF; CDR3nt: TGTGGCGTCAGGGCTTATTATGGCTACACCTTC
abundance: NA; d_gene: NA; v_gene: TRBV9; j_gene: TRBJ1-3; CDR3aa: CASSVSAQGGNTIYF; CDR3nt: TGTGCCAGCAGCGTGTCGGCCCAGGGAGGAAACACCATATATTTT
abundance: NA; d_gene: TRBD1; v_gene: TRBV5-6; j_gene: TRBJ1-2; CDR3aa: CASRPTGQGLYGYTF; CDR3nt: TGTGCCAGCAGACCTACGGGACAGGGCCTCTATGGCTACACCTTC
abundance: NA; d_gene: TRBD2; v_gene: TRBV5-1; j_gene: TRBJ2-3; CDR3aa: CASKGSGGAVTDTQYF; CDR3nt: TGCGCCTCAAAGGGTAGCGGGGGGGCTGTGACAGATACGCAGTATTTT
abundance: once; d_gene: TRBD2; v_gene: TRBV7-3; j_gene: TRBJ2-7; CDR3aa: CASSLQGGRAYEQYF; CDR3nt: TGTGCCAGCAGCTTACAGGGCGGGAGGGCTTACGAGCAGTACTTC
abundance: few; d_gene: TRBD1; v_gene: TRBV15; j_gene: TRBJ1-2; CDR3aa: CATSAQGARGYTF; CDR3nt: TGTGCCACCAGCGCTCAGGGGGCAAGGGGCTACACCTTC
abundance: NA; d_gene: NA; v_gene: TRBV27; j_gene: TRBJ2-3; CDR3aa: CASSLYRDVDTQYF; CDR3nt: TGTGCCAGCAGTTTATACAGGGACGTTGATACGCAGTATTTT
abundance: NA; d_gene: TRBD1; v_gene: TRBV14; j_gene: TRBJ1-4; CDR3aa: CASSQGGTGYEKLFF; CDR3nt: TGTGCCAGCAGCCAAGGTGGGACAGGGTATGAAAAACTGTTTTTT
abundance: NA; d_gene: NA; v_gene: TRBV19; j_gene: TRBJ1-1; CDR3aa: CASSPPPNRLPEAFF; CDR3nt: TGTGCCAGTAGTCCCCCACCTAACAGGTTGCCGGAAGCTTTCTTT
abundance: NA; d_gene: NA; v_gene: TRBV5-6; j_gene: TRBJ1-5; CDR3aa: CASSDDPTSNQPQHF; CDR3nt: TGTGCCAGCAGCGACGATCCGACAAGCAATCAGCCCCAGCATTTT
abundance: NA; d_gene: TRBD2; v_gene: TRBV5-1; j_gene: TRBJ2-1; CDR3aa: CASSLYGGRANNEQFF; CDR3nt: TGCGCCAGCAGCTTGTATGGTGGGAGGGCGAACAATGAGCAGTTCTTC
abundance: NA; d_gene: NA; v_gene: TRBV23-1; j_gene: TRBJ2-2; CDR3aa: CASSQYRGKEDTGELFF; CDR3nt: TGCGCCAGCAGTCAATATCGCGGGAAAGAAGACACCGGGGAGCTGTTTTTT
abundance: NA; d_gene: TRBD1; v_gene: TRBV27; j_gene: TRBJ2-7; CDR3aa: CASSLPEKGGQGFYEQYF; CDR3nt: TGTGCCAGCAGTTTACCGGAGAAGGGGGGACAGGGGTTTTACGAGCAGTACTTC
abundance: NA; d_gene: NA; v_gene: TRBV18; j_gene: TRBJ1-4; CDR3aa: CASSLTLQGVGEKLFF; CDR3nt: TGTGCCAGCTCACTTACCCTACAGGGCGTCGGTGAAAAACTGTTTTTT
abundance: NA; d_gene: TRBD2; v_gene: TRBV7-3; j_gene: TRBJ2-2; CDR3aa: CASSRTSGSFGGELFF; CDR3nt: TGTGCCAGCAGCCGTACTAGCGGGAGTTTCGGCGGGGAGCTGTTTTTT
abundance: NA; d_gene: NA; v_gene: TRBV18; j_gene: TRBJ2-2; CDR3aa: CASSQDREAGELFF; CDR3nt: TGTGCCAGCTCCCAAGACAGGGAGGCCGGGGAGCTGTTTTTT
abundance: once; d_gene: TRBD1; v_gene: TRBV7-8; j_gene: TRBJ1-2; CDR3aa: CASSLDDWGTDYGYTF; CDR3nt: TGTGCCAGCAGCTTAGATGATTGGGGGACAGACTATGGCTACACCTTC